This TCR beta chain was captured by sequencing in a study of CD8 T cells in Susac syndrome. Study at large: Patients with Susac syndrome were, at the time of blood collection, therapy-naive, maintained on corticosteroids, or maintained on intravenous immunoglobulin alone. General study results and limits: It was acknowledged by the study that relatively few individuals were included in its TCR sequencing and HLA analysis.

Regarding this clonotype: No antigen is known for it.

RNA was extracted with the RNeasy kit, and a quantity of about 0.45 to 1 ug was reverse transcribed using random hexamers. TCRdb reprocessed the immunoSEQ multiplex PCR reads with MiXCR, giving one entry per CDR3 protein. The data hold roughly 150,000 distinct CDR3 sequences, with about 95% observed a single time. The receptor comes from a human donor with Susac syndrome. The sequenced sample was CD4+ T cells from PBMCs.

CDR3 amino acids: CASSVTPFVQPQHF. The CDR3 DNA is TGTGCCAGCAGCGTCACCCCTTTCGTTCAGCCCCAGCATTTT. The chain joins TRBV9 to TRBJ1-5, with unresolved D. Germline CDR1 is SGDLS and CDR2 is YYNGEE. The CDR3 is made up of 14 amino acids. V was clipped by 2 bases and J by 6 bases, with 12 bases between them.